One and the same sample provided the 21 T cell receptor beta chains below, sequenced in a study of CD8 T cells in ankylosing spondylitis. In TCRdb, the 5' RACE reads were re-called with MiXCR into one record per CDR3 protein. The sample consists of 250,000 or so distinct CDR3 sequences, more than 15% of them appearing once. The sequenced material came from blood, either unsorted or a sorted T cell fraction (not recorded which). These receptors all stem from a male donor with ankylosing spondylitis or in good health (not recorded which).

V gene TRBV25-1 combines with J gene TRBJ2-7; the match to TRBD1 covers 7 bases. CDR1 is MGHDK and CDR2 is SYGVNS in the germline V gene. This CDR3 spans 13 amino acids. The junction had 5 bases not matched to a gene; V was cut back by 6 bases and J by 3 bases. The CDR3 DNA reads TGTGCCAGCAGGGACAGGTCTTACTACGAGCAGTACTTC. Its protein product is CASRDRSYYEQYF.

The genes are TRBV20-1 and TRBJ2-5; no firm D call. V was shortened by 0 bases and J by 0 bases, with 5 bases between the two germline ends. In germline, CDR1 is DFQATT, CDR2 SNEGSKA (reference sequence). The CDR3 is 13 residues long. The DNA of the CDR3 is TGCAGTGCTAGAGAGATTAACCAAGAGACCCAGTACTTC. As protein: CSAREINQETQYF.

The chain uses TRBV6-5 and TRBJ2-1; no clear D gene. Per the germline V gene, CDR1 is MNHEY and CDR2 is SVGAGI. Trimming shortened V by 2 bases and J by 8 bases, and 13 bases separated the two germline ends. The CDR3 contains 14 residues. The CDR3 here is CASSYGQAIDEQFF. As DNA, the CDR3 is TGTGCCAGCAGTTACGGGCAGGCTATCGATGAGCAGTTCTTC.

This clonotype was counted many times. J is TRBJ2-7 and V is TRBV6-5, with D possibly TRBD1 on 5 matching bases. There are 13 residues in the CDR3. The germline V and J ends were trimmed by 0 bases and 5 bases, with 8 bases remaining between them. Germline V gives CDR1 MNHEY, CDR2 SVGAGI. The CDR3 DNA reads TGTGCCAGCAGTTACTCAGGGGTCCACGAGCAGTACTTC. Protein product: CASSYSGVHEQYF.

This clonotype has at least ten counts. The rearrangement uses TRBV28 and TRBJ2-3; D may be TRBD2 (5 bases). CDR3 length: 11 amino acids. V was cut by 6 bases and J by 4 bases, with 5 bases left in between. Per the germline V gene, CDR1 is MDHEN and CDR2 is SYDVKM. The CDR3 is CASRRADTQYF. CDR3 DNA: TGTGCCAGCAGGCGGGCAGATACGCAGTATTTT.

The CDR3 DNA reads as TGCGCCAGCAGCCCCACTAGCGTATCCTACAATGAGCAGTTCTTC. Protein: CASSPTSVSYNEQFF. The chain employs TRBV5-1 and TRBJ2-1; 7 bases are shared with TRBD2. The V gene end was trimmed by 4 bases and the J gene end by 1 base; junction bases not matched to a gene: 5. The CDR3 is made up of 15 amino acids. The germline V gene has CDR1 SGHRS and CDR2 YFSETQ.

The chain combines TRBV20-1 with TRBJ2-7; 9 bases match TRBD1. The germline gives CDR1 DFQATT, CDR2 SNEGSKA (reference sequence). The trim removed 4 bases at V and 2 bases at J, leaving 9 bases unmatched. The CDR3 is 15 amino acids. The CDR3 region has the DNA TGCAGTGCTATGGGAACAGGGGGCACTCCCTACGAGCAGTACTTC. Protein product: CSAMGTGGTPYEQYF.

This clonotype was counted many times. The CDR3 DNA reads TGTGCCAGCAGCCGAGGGTCTGAGTTCACAGATACGCAGTATTTT. Residues: CASSRGSEFTDTQYF. This chain uses TRBV12-3 or TRBV12-4 with TRBJ2-3, with D maybe TRBD2 (5 bases). The V and J ends lost 6 bases and 2 bases respectively, with 15 bases between them. The CDR3 contains 15 residues.

This clonotype was picked up a small number of times. The chain joins TRBV10-3 to TRBJ2-7; TRBD2 aligns across 10 bases. J lost 0 bases, V lost 4 bases, and 0 bases had no gene match. From germline, CDR1 is ENHRY and CDR2 SYGVKD. The CDR3 is 14 amino acids. CDR3 protein: CAISASGSSYEQYF. The CDR3 DNA reads TGTGCCATCAGTGCTAGCGGGAGCTCCTACGAGCAGTACTTC.

This clonotype was observed a few times. The chain employs TRBV28 and TRBJ1-4, with D hard to call. V was trimmed by 4 bases and J by 7 bases, leaving 13 bases between them. The CDR3 has 14 residues. CDR1 MDHEN and CDR2 SYDVKM come from the germline V gene. The CDR3 DNA follows: TGTGCCAGCAGTTACTACCGCGCTTCTGAAAAACTGTTTTTT. As protein: CASSYYRASEKLFF.

The V and J genes are TRBV12-3 or TRBV12-4 and TRBJ2-5, with 13 bases fitting TRBD2. Trimming at V came to 6 bases and at J to 2 bases, leaving 6 bases not matched to a gene. The CDR3 is 16 residues long. The CDR3 sequence: CASRTGLAGLQETQYF. Here the CDR3 DNA reads TGTGCCAGCAGGACGGGACTAGCGGGACTACAAGAGACCCAGTACTTC.

The chain employs TRBV6-1 and TRBJ1-2, with unresolved D. Germline lookup yields CDR1 MNHNS and CDR2 SASEGT. This CDR3 contains 14 residues. V lost 5 bases, J lost 7 bases, and 17 bases lay in between. In DNA form, the CDR3 reads TGTGCCAGCAGTACCGGTTCGGGGATCGGTGGCTACACCTTC. Amino acids: CASSTGSGIGGYTF.

This clonotype was detected only a few times. This chain connects TRBV7-8 to TRBJ2-4; 10 positions match TRBD1. The length of the CDR3 is 16 residues. J gave up 0 bases and V 5 bases, and 4 bases lay outside the gene matches. Germline V gene data show CDR1 as SGHVS and CDR2 as FQNEAQ. The CDR3 bases are TGTGCCAGCAGCCCGGGACAGGGGATAGCCAAAAACATTCAGTACTTC. Its translation: CASSPGQGIAKNIQYF.

This clonotype has just a few counts. This chain joins TRBV29-1 and TRBJ2-1; 11 bases line up with TRBD1. The CDR3 contains 14 residues. The V and J ends lost 6 bases and 8 bases, in that order; junction bases with no gene match: 9. Germline CDR1 reads SQVTM; CDR2 reads ANQGSEA. The CDR3 here is CSVAGQGGEDEQFF. CDR3 nucleotide sequence: TGCAGCGTCGCGGGACAGGGGGGGGAAGATGAGCAGTTCTTC.

This clonotype was counted only a few times. This chain's CDR3 is CSASNPTTSGRHTDTQYF. DNA for the CDR3: TGCAGTGCTAGTAATCCTACGACTAGCGGGAGACACACAGATACGCAGTATTTT. The chain is built from TRBV20-1 and TRBJ2-3, with TRBD2 matching over 12 bases. With 3 bases clipped from V and 2 bases from J, the junction kept 12 bases outside the gene matches. Germline assignment: CDR1 DFQATT and CDR2 SNEGSKA (reference sequence). The CDR3 is 18 amino acids.

At least ten counts were recorded for this clonotype. V usage is TRBV20-1 and J usage is TRBJ2-7, with TRBD2 matching 7 bases. Per the germline V gene, CDR1 is DFQATT and CDR2 is SNEGSKA (reference sequence). Trimming cost V 0 bases and J 2 bases; bases outside gene matches: 7. This CDR3 region has 15 residues. This CDR3 reads CSARDPLAATYEQYF. CDR3 nucleotide sequence: TGCAGTGCTAGAGATCCCCTAGCGGCTACCTACGAGCAGTACTTC.

V gene TRBV5-1 combines with J gene TRBJ2-1; 11 bases fit TRBD2. Trimming removed 4 bases from V and 6 bases from J; junction bases left unmatched: 3. This CDR3 spans 14 amino acids. Germline CDR1 and CDR2: SGHRS and YFSETQ. The CDR3 here is CASSPTSGANEQFF. As DNA, the CDR3 is TGCGCCAGCAGCCCGACTAGCGGGGCCAATGAGCAGTTCTTC.

This clonotype was counted only a few times. This chain links TRBV5-5 with TRBJ2-1; D remains ambiguous. The CDR3 has 15 amino acids. V was pared by 4 bases and J by 0 bases, with 11 bases between. Germline V gives CDR1 SGHKS, CDR2 YYEKEE (reference sequence). The CDR3 region has the DNA TGTGCCAGCAGCCAGGCACAAAGCTCCTACAATGAGCAGTTCTTC. Its protein is CASSQAQSSYNEQFF.

J is TRBJ2-5 and V is TRBV7-3; no clear D. CDR1 is SGHTA and CDR2 is FQGTGA in the germline V gene. V was pared by 5 bases and J by 3 bases, with 10 bases between. The CDR3 spans 13 residues. CDR3 sequence: CASSLREEETQYF. The CDR3 DNA follows: TGTGCCAGCAGCCTACGCGAGGAAGAGACCCAGTACTTC.

This sequence joins TRBV7-9 and TRBJ2-5; D not resolved. V lost 1 base, J lost 4 bases, and 7 bases lay in between. From germline, CDR1 is SEHNR and CDR2 FQNEAQ (reference sequence). This CDR3 spans 13 amino acids. CDR3 residues: CASSLGMGETQYF. In DNA form, the CDR3 reads TGTGCCAGCAGCTTAGGTATGGGAGAGACCCAGTACTTC.

V gene TRBV12-3 or TRBV12-4 combines with J gene TRBJ2-7; D remains ambiguous. This CDR3 is 16 amino acids long. V lost 1 base and J 2 bases, leaving 15 bases between the germline ends. The CDR3 DNA sequence: TGTGCCAGCAGTTTAGGGCAGTTCACGGAAACCTACGAGCAGTACTTC. Protein product: CASSLGQFTETYEQYF.